A selection of T cell receptor beta chains follows, all from one sample in a study of blood T cell repertoires in COVID-19. Data came from immunoSEQ multiplex PCR; TCRdb stores just in-frame clones and leaves some out. This table has fewer than 90,000 clones, around 90% appearing once. Sequencing was carried out using peripheral blood. The receptors here all came from a male donor with acute or convalescent COVID-19. CDR3s include the opening cysteine and the closing phenylalanine or tryptophan. Each record gives: D gene, V gene, clone size, J gene, CDR3 DNA, CDR3 protein. The D gene is left open where the match is weak. The size of a clone is reported for some rows only, either as once, few or many, or as a class for expanded clones.

TRBD2	TRBV29-1	NA	TRBJ2-5	TGCAGCGTTGAAACTAGCGGCAAAGAGACCCAGTACTTC	CSVETSGKETQYF
NA	TRBV18	NA	TRBJ1-6	TGTGCCAGCTCATCCCCCGGTGGGGGCCGTGGGGATTCACCCCTCCACTTT	CASSSPGGGRGDSPLHF
TRBD1	TRBV5-1	NA	TRBJ1-1	TGCGCCAGCAGCTCAATCGGACAGGCCGACACTGAAGCTTTCTTT	CASSSIGQADTEAFF
NA	TRBV6-1	NA	TRBJ1-1	TGTGCCAGCAGTGAAGTAGGGACATACTTT	CASSEVGTYF
NA	TRBV7-2	NA	TRBJ2-1	TGTGCCAGCAGCTTAACGGGGAATAATGAGCAGTTCTTC	CASSLTGNNEQFF
TRBD2	TRBV6-1	once	TRBJ2-3	TGTGCCAGCAGTGGGCGACTAGCGGGGAGATTGGATACGCAGTATTTT	CASSGRLAGRLDTQYF
TRBD1	TRBV30	NA	TRBJ2-7	TGTGCCTGGAGTGTACGGGGACAGGTGAGCTACGAGCAGTACTTC	CAWSVRGQVSYEQYF
NA	TRBV30	NA	TRBJ2-7	TGTGCCTGGAGTTACCTAGCGCGGGCCTACGAGCAGTACTTC	CAWSYLARAYEQYF
NA	TRBV6-5	NA	TRBJ1-6	TGTGCCAGCAGTTACACAACTGGGAGCGATTCACCCCTCCACTTT	CASSYTTGSDSPLHF
NA	TRBV29-1	NA	TRBJ2-3	TGCAGCGTTGAAGATCAGGTAAAGAGCACAGATACGCAGTATTTT	CSVEDQVKSTDTQYF
NA	TRBV21-1	few	TRBJ1-6	TGTGCCAGCAGCAACCGGGACAGGGGTAGGTCACCCCTCCACTTT	CASSNRDRGRSPLHF
NA	TRBV2	NA	TRBJ2-3	TGTGCCAGCACCCCGACGGCCCGGGGGAATTCGGGAGATACGCAGTATTTT	CASTPTARGNSGDTQYF
TRBD1	TRBV12-3/TRBV12-4	NA	TRBJ2-7	TGTGCCAGCACCCCAGGGACAGATCGCGAGCAGTACTTC	CASTPGTDREQYF
NA	TRBV5-1	NA	TRBJ1-2	TGCGCCAGCAGCTTTGGATACCCGGCAGGGAACCCTTATGGCTACACCTTC	CASSFGYPAGNPYGYTF
NA	TRBV11-2	NA	TRBJ2-2	TGTGCCAGCAGCCCGAGGGGGGGCAGGGAAAACTCCGGGGAGCTGTTTTTT	CASSPRGGRENSGELFF
NA	TRBV10-3	once	TRBJ1-1	TGTGCCATCAGTGACCAGGTTAACACTGAAGCTTTCTTT	CAISDQVNTEAFF
NA	TRBV7-9	NA	TRBJ2-2	TGTGCCAGCAGCCTCCAGGACACCGGGGAGCTGTTTTTT	CASSLQDTGELFF
TRBD2	TRBV2	NA	TRBJ2-4	TGTGCCAGCAGTGCTACCGGGACTAGCGGGGCCGGGAACATTCAGTACTTC	CASSATGTSGAGNIQYF
NA	TRBV19	NA	TRBJ1-1	TGTGCCAGTAGCGACAGGCCCGCTGGTGCTTTCTTT	CASSDRPAGAFF
NA	TRBV3-1/TRBV3-2	NA	TRBJ2-7	TGTGCCAGCAGCGGGCTAGCGTCTTACGAGCAGTACTTC	CASSGLASYEQYF
TRBD1	TRBV5-1	NA	TRBJ1-1	TGCGCCAGCAGCACCAGACAGGGGTTGAACACTGAAGCTTTCTTT	CASSTRQGLNTEAFF
TRBD1	TRBV7-6	NA	TRBJ2-7	TGTGCCAGCAGCCCCCGCGGACAGGTCCACGAGCAGTACTTC	CASSPRGQVHEQYF
TRBD2	TRBV27	NA	TRBJ2-5	TGTGCCAGCAGTTTTAGCGGGGGTGGTGAGACCCAGTACTTC	CASSFSGGGETQYF
TRBD2	TRBV3-1/TRBV3-2	NA	TRBJ2-5	TGTGCCAGCAGCCAAGTCCTATCGGGGGGGCCTGGTCAAGAGACCCAGTACTTC	CASSQVLSGGPGQETQYF
TRBD2	TRBV18	few	TRBJ2-2	TGTGCCAGCTCACCGTGGACTAGCGATAACACCGGGGAGCTGTTTTTT	CASSPWTSDNTGELFF
TRBD1	TRBV6-6	NA	TRBJ1-6	TGTGCCAGCAGTTTCCTCCAGACAGGGTCGGATTCACCCCTCCACTTT	CASSFLQTGSDSPLHF
NA	TRBV6-4	NA	TRBJ2-3	TGTGCCAGCAGTGACTCCGGGGTGTGGCGGAGGCTAAGCACAGATACGCAGTATTTT	CASSDSGVWRRLSTDTQYF
NA	TRBV2	NA	TRBJ1-6	TGTGCCAGCAGTGTGACAGTTAATTCACCCCTCCACTTT	CASSVTVNSPLHF
TRBD1	TRBV20-1	NA	TRBJ2-1	TGCAGTGGGCAGGGGGCGCATGAGCAGTTCTTC	CSGQGAHEQFF
TRBD1	TRBV28	NA	TRBJ1-5	TGTGCCAGCAGACCCGGACAGGAACATAGCAATCAGCCCCAGCATTTT	CASRPGQEHSNQPQHF
TRBD1	TRBV3-1/TRBV3-2	once	TRBJ1-2	TGTGCCAGCGCCCCGACAGGGGTAGCCTGGGGCTACACCTTC	CASAPTGVAWGYTF
TRBD1	TRBV6-5	few	TRBJ2-7	TGTGCCAGCAGTTGGACAGGGGGCGCGTTTTACGAGCAGTACTTC	CASSWTGGAFYEQYF
NA	TRBV7-2	NA	TRBJ2-1	TGTGCCAGCAGCTTAGCGGGGGGTGACTACAATGAGCAGTTCTTC	CASSLAGGDYNEQFF
TRBD1	TRBV6-5	NA	TRBJ1-6	TGTGCCAGCAGCTCTGACAGGGTCAATTCACCCCTCCACTTT	CASSSDRVNSPLHF
TRBD1	TRBV10-3	NA	TRBJ1-2	TGTGCCATCGGGGGGACAGGGATGTATGGCTACACCTTC	CAIGGTGMYGYTF
TRBD1	TRBV9	NA	TRBJ2-5	TGTGCCAGCAGCGTAGCAGAGACAGGGTGGGGGGAGACCCAGTACTTC	CASSVAETGWGETQYF
NA	TRBV5-4	NA	TRBJ2-1	TGTGCCAGCAGCTTGAAACTAGTGGGGAATGAGCAGTTCTTC	CASSLKLVGNEQFF
NA	TRBV18	NA	TRBJ2-7	TGTGCCAGCTCACCAGGGCAAACCTACGAGCAGTACTTC	CASSPGQTYEQYF
NA	TRBV7-9	NA	TRBJ1-1	TGTGCCAGCAGCTTATCAGTTTCTGTGGCGAACACTGAAGCTTTCTTT	CASSLSVSVANTEAFF
NA	TRBV6-5	few	TRBJ2-5	TGTGCCAGCAGCCCACAAGAGACCCAGTACTTC	CASSPQETQYF
NA	TRBV7-9	NA	TRBJ1-2	TGTGCCAGTAAACTGGACGGAGGTGGGGATGGCTACACCTTC	CASKLDGGGDGYTF
NA	TRBV7-9	NA	TRBJ2-3	TGTGCCAGCAGCTTAGTGGGGAGGACAGATACGCAGTATTTT	CASSLVGRTDTQYF
NA	TRBV7-7	NA	TRBJ2-7	TGTGCTAGCAGCTTAACAGATCGGTCCTACGAGCAGTACTTC	CASSLTDRSYEQYF
NA	TRBV7-2	NA	TRBJ1-2	TGTGCCAGCAGCTTCCGAGGGGAGGGTGGCTACACCTTC	CASSFRGEGGYTF
TRBD1	TRBV24-1	NA	TRBJ2-5	TGTGCCACCAGTGACCGAGGGACAGCCCAAGAGACCCAGTACTTC	CATSDRGTAQETQYF
TRBD1	TRBV9	NA	TRBJ2-1	TGTGCCAGCAGCGAGCGGGACAGGGTGGTCAATGAGCAGTTCTTC	CASSERDRVVNEQFF
NA	TRBV7-8	NA	TRBJ1-5	TGTGCCAGCAGCCAATACGGGGGGGCCCAGCATTTT	CASSQYGGAQHF
TRBD1	TRBV3-1/TRBV3-2	NA	TRBJ2-4	TGTGCCAGCAGCACCTACCGGGGACAGGGAACCAAAAACATTCAGTACTTC	CASSTYRGQGTKNIQYF
NA	TRBV27	NA	TRBJ2-1	TGTGCCAGCAAAACGATAATCGGGAGCTCCTACAATGAGCAGTTCTTC	CASKTIIGSSYNEQFF
NA	TRBV13	NA	TRBJ1-1	TGTGCCAGCAGCTTAACCAGGGATAACACTGAAGCTTTCTTT	CASSLTRDNTEAFF
NA	TRBV14	NA	TRBJ1-4	TGTGCCAGCAGCCAAGTCGGTCACGGGAATGAAAAACTGTTTTTT	CASSQVGHGNEKLFF
NA	TRBV19	NA	TRBJ1-5	TGTGCCAGTAGTAGCCGGGACGGGGGATGGCCCCAGCATTTT	CASSSRDGGWPQHF
NA	TRBV2	once	TRBJ2-1	TGTGCCAGCAGTGAAACGCTGGGCCAGTTCTTC	CASSETLGQFF
TRBD1	TRBV19	NA	TRBJ2-7	TGTGCCAGTATCACCAGAGGGGACAGGTATCAAATCGAGCAGTACTTC	CASITRGDRYQIEQYF
TRBD1	TRBV10-3	once	TRBJ1-6	TGTGCCCTACGACAGGGGGTCAACTCACCCCTCCACTTT	CALRQGVNSPLHF
NA	TRBV5-4	once	TRBJ1-2	TGTGCCAGCAGCTTAACGACAGTAAACTATGGCTACACCTTC	CASSLTTVNYGYTF
TRBD1	TRBV2	once	TRBJ1-2	TGTGCCAGCAGCCGCGACAGGGGCGACCACTATGGCTACACCTTC	CASSRDRGDHYGYTF
TRBD1	TRBV5-4	NA	TRBJ1-6	TGTGCCAGCAGCTTACAGACAGGGGGGAACTCACCCCTCCACTTT	CASSLQTGGNSPLHF